This T cell receptor (beta chain) was sequenced in a study of T cells in localized non-small cell lung cancer. In this sample, this clone turned up a few times. The uninvolved lung lay at least 2 cm from the tumor margin and lacked atypia. Measured with immunoSEQ multiplex PCR; TCRdb has only the in-frame clones, and not every one. This table holds some 1,000 clones, under 20% found once. The sample in question was normal lung tissue next to the tumor, obtained before any cancer treatment. This TCR was recovered from a female donor of 60 years or more with stage II squamous cell lung carcinoma.

This CDR3 is CASSPRLGSTDTQYF. Written as DNA, the CDR3 is TGTGCCAGCAGCCCTCGTTTAGGGAGCACAGATACGCAGTATTTT. The rearrangement uses TRBV9 and TRBJ2-3; D unresolved. Germline V lookup: CDR1 SGDLS, CDR2 YYNGEE. The CDR3 contains 15 residues. V shed 4 bases and J shed 0 bases, with 12 bases lying between them.